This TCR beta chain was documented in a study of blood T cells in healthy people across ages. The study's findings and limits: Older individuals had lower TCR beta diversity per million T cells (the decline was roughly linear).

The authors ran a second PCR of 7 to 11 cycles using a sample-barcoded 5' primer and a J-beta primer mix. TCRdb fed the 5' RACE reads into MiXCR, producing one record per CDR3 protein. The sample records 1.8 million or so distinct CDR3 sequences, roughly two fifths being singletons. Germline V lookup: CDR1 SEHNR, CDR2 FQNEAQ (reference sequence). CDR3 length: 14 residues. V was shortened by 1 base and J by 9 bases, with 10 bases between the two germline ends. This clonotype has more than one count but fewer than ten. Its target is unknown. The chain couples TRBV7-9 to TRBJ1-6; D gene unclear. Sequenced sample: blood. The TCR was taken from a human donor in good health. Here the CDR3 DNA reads TGTGCCAGCAGCTTAGGAGGGCTAAGTTCACCCCTCCACTTT. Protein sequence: CASSLGGLSSPLHF.